This entry features one TCR beta chain sequence. Its cognate antigen is unknown. V shed 11 bases and J shed 0 bases, with 12 bases lying between them. The CDR3 is 13 residues long. Germline CDR1 reads SNHLY; CDR2 reads FYNNEI. This record belongs to a study of shared clonotypes between healthy human individuals. Study outcomes and limitations: Non-shared clonotypes showed lower generation probabilities than clonotypes common to all four donors.

CD8 cells classed as naive were CD45RO-negative and positively selected for CCR7, excluding terminally differentiated effector memory CD45RA+ cells. Sequencing was performed with immunoSEQ multiplex PCR; in TCRdb, only in-frame clones are kept and a portion is missing. The table includes some 2.1 million clones, roughly 93% detected once. This TCR derives from a man aged 18 to 35 in good health. Some clones in this sample may be carry-over from other donors' samples. Material: naive CD8+ T cells from PBMCs. V usage is TRBV2 and J usage is TRBJ2-3; D possibly uses TRBD1 or TRBD2 (5 bases each). The CDR3 spells CARQRESTDTQYF. CDR3 coding DNA: TGTGCCCGACAGAGGGAAAGCACAGATACGCAGTATTTT.